This T cell receptor (beta chain) was captured in a study of brain T cells in children with intractable seizures. The protocol was immunoSEQ multiplex PCR, while the TCRdb copy is restricted to in-frame clones and leaves out a portion. The table lists about 350,000 clones, roughly 93% of them singletons. The study, taken as a whole, reports: Only CDR3 sequence similarity suggested viral specificity, without known HCMV serostatus.

The germline gives CDR1 KGHDR, CDR2 SFDVKD. The germline V and J ends were trimmed by 10 bases and 2 bases, with 11 bases remaining between them. The CDR3 loop spans 13 amino acids. As to time point: blood from clinic visit 5 months post-surgery; TSC patient then seizure free. Patients received at least one anti-epileptic drug before surgery. With respect to this clone: Its antigen is currently unknown.

The sample here was peripheral blood, taken roughly 5 months after surgery. This receptor was identified in a boy under two years old with tuberous sclerosis and intractable seizures. The chain joins TRBV24-1 to TRBJ2-1; D is unresolved. The CDR3 nucleotides are TGTGCCACTCAAAGTAGGACCTACAATGAGCAGTTCTTC. This encodes CATQSRTYNEQFF.